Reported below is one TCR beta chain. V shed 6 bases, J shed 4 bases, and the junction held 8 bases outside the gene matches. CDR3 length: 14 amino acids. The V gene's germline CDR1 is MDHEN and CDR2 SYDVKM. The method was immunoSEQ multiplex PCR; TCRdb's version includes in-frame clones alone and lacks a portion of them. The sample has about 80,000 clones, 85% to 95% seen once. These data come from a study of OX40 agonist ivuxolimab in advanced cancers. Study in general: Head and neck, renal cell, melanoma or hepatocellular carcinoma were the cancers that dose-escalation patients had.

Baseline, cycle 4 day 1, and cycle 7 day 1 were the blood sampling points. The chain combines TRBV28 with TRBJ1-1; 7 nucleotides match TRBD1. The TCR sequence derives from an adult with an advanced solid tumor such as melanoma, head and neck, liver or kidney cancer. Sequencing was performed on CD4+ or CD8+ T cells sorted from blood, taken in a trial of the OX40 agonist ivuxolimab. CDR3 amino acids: CASRPSRQGTEAFF. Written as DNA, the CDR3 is TGTGCCAGCAGGCCTAGCCGACAGGGCACTGAAGCTTTCTTT. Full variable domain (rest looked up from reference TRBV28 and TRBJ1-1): DVKVTQSSRYLVKRTGEKVFLECVQDMDHENMFWYRQDPGLGLRLIYFSYDVKMKEKGDIPEGYSVSREKKERFSLILESASTNQTSMYLCASRPSRQGTEAFFGQGTRLTVV.